These 30 T cell receptor beta chains share one sample of origin, sequenced in a study of blood T cells in healthy people across ages. Using a J-beta primer mix together with a sample-barcoded 5' primer, a second PCR was run for roughly 6 to 12 cycles. MiXCR was run by TCRdb on the 5' RACE reads, yielding one entry per CDR3 protein. Among about 1.4 million distinct CDR3 sequences listed, approximately 59% were seen once. The sample was blood. These receptors originate from a man younger than 35 in good health.

The J gene is TRBJ2-7, the V gene TRBV20-1, with 7 bases identical to TRBD2. The J segment lost 2 bases and the V segment lost 0 bases, leaving 13 bases of the junction unmatched. Germline values: CDR1 DFQATT, CDR2 SNEGSKA (reference sequence). This CDR3 is 17 amino acids long. In nucleotides, the CDR3 is TGCAGTGCTAGAGATTACGGGGGAGGGCCGCTAGCCTACGAGCAGTACTTC. It translates to CSARDYGGGPLAYEQYF.

CDR3 in DNA: TGTGCCAGCAGCTTAGGGGTAATTGATGAGCAGTTCTTC. This codes for CASSLGVIDEQFF. The V call is TRBV7-9, the J call TRBJ2-1; D unresolved. Germline loops: CDR1 SEHNR, CDR2 FQNEAQ (reference sequence). The V gene lost 1 base and the J gene lost 8 bases, with 9 bases spanning the gap. This CDR3 has 13 residues.

This sequence joins TRBV5-1 and TRBJ2-2, with 8 bases that match TRBD2. This CDR3 is 18 amino acids long. V was pared by 4 bases and J by 6 bases, with 17 bases of the junction left unmatched. Germline assignment: CDR1 SGHRS and CDR2 YFSETQ. CDR3 in amino acids: CASSQNRVGLAMAGELFF. The DNA for the CDR3 is TGCGCCAGCAGCCAAAACAGAGTCGGACTAGCCATGGCCGGGGAGCTGTTTTTT.

The gene calls are TRBV21-1 and TRBJ2-4. The last part of the DNA fits TRBJ2-7 better; the J call may be wrong. TRBV21-1 is a pseudogene. The CDR3 length is 15 residues. CDR3 sequence: CASSKVSEIVHEQYF. The CDR3 DNA is TGTGCCAGCAGCAAAGTCTCCGAGATCGTCCACGAGCAGTACTTC.

This clonotype was found many times. The gene calls are TRBV29-1 and TRBJ2-7, with TRBD2 as a possible D gene (5 bases). The CDR3 totals 12 residues. Trimming cost V 6 bases and J 2 bases, with 11 bases left between them. CDR1 is SQVTM and CDR2 is ANQGSEA in the germline V gene. The chain's CDR3 is CSVVDGTYEQYF. The DNA for the CDR3 is TGCAGCGTCGTGGACGGGACCTACGAGCAGTACTTC.

The V gene is TRBV7-2, the J gene TRBJ2-1; 8 bases are shared with TRBD2. Trimming cost V 7 bases and J 9 bases; bases outside gene matches: 14. Germline CDR1 and CDR2: SGHTA and FQGNSA. The CDR3 runs to 15 residues. DNA of the CDR3: TGTGCCAGCAACACGGGGGGGATCATTGCATGTGAGCAGTTCTTC. Amino acids: CASNTGGIIACEQFF.

The V gene is TRBV7-9, the J gene TRBJ2-3; D is ambiguous. Germline assignment: CDR1 SEHNR and CDR2 FQNEAQ (reference sequence). V was cut by 4 bases and J by 2 bases, with 13 bases left in between. The CDR3 length is 15 residues. The chain's CDR3 is CASSSDQVFTDTQYF. DNA for the CDR3: TGTGCCAGCAGCTCGGATCAGGTCTTCACAGATACGCAGTATTTT.

This chain uses TRBV20-1 with TRBJ2-7; 10 bases are shared with TRBD1. Unmatched junction bases numbered 3, after V lost 2 bases and J lost 2 bases. The V gene's germline CDR1 is DFQATT and CDR2 SNEGSKA (reference sequence). CDR3 length: 14 amino acids. The CDR3 loop is CSARPGQGTYEQYF. DNA for the CDR3: TGCAGTGCTAGACCGGGACAGGGGACCTACGAGCAGTACTTC.

This chain links TRBV10-2 with TRBJ1-2; 9 bases fit TRBD1. The CDR3 is 16 amino acids. CDR1 and CDR2 from the germline V gene are WSHSY and SAAADI. The V gene end was trimmed by 3 bases and the J gene end by 5 bases; junction bases not matched to a gene: 10. The CDR3 loop reads CASSDPIPDRGYGYTF. The CDR3 nucleotides read TGCGCCAGCAGTGACCCCATCCCGGACAGGGGTTATGGCTACACCTTC.

This chain links TRBV6-4 with TRBJ2-2; TRBD2 matches 12 bases. The germline V gene encodes CDR1 MRHNA and CDR2 SNTAGT. J gave up 4 bases and V 8 bases, and 2 bases lay outside the gene matches. The CDR3 is 14 amino acids. CDR3 amino acids: CASRLAGVTGELFF. The CDR3 DNA is TGTGCCAGCCGACTAGCGGGAGTCACCGGGGAGCTGTTTTTT.

The chain joins TRBV27 to TRBJ2-1; 7 bases are shared with TRBD2. The germline gives CDR1 MNHEY, CDR2 SMNVEV (reference sequence). The CDR3 consists of 16 residues. Trimming took 5 bases from V and 6 from J; bases not matched to a gene: 13. Here the CDR3 reads CASSARLAPNFNEQFF. The CDR3 DNA reads TGTGCCAGCAGTGCCAGACTAGCCCCGAATTTCAATGAGCAGTTCTTC.

The chain is built from TRBV4-1 and TRBJ2-3, with no clear D. CDR1 MGHRA and CDR2 YSYEKL come from the germline V gene. The CDR3 is 15 residues long. Trimming left V 0 bases short and J 1 base short, with 8 bases between. In nucleotides, the CDR3 is TGCGCCAGCAGCCAAGAACCGGGCCGCACAGATACGCAGTATTTT. Its protein is CASSQEPGRTDTQYF.

V usage is TRBV6-2 or TRBV6-3 and J usage is TRBJ2-1; 7 nucleotides align to TRBD2. The CDR3 loop spans 15 amino acids. Germline CDR1 reads MNHEY; CDR2 reads SVGEGT. J gave up 4 bases and V 6 bases, and 9 bases lay outside the gene matches. This chain's CDR3 is CASRYSLGGYNEQFF. DNA of the CDR3: TGTGCCAGCAGGTATAGCCTGGGGGGGTACAATGAGCAGTTCTTC.

The CDR3 loop is CASSVDAGSWSEAFF. The CDR3 DNA reads TGTGCCAGCAGCGTAGATGCGGGCAGTTGGTCTGAAGCTTTCTTT. The rearrangement uses TRBV9 and TRBJ1-1, with D uncertain. The CDR3 spans 15 residues. The ends were cut back, 0 bases at V and 6 bases at J, with 15 bases in the middle. The V gene's germline CDR1 is SGDLS and CDR2 YYNGEE.

There are a few counts of this clonotype. The CDR3 nucleotides read TGTGCCAGCAGCTCCGGACAGAAGACGACTGAAGCTTTCTTT. The encoded protein is CASSSGQKTTEAFF. This chain links TRBV27 with TRBJ1-1, with D possibly TRBD1 on 6 matching bases. Germline V gene lookup returns CDR1 MNHEY and CDR2 SMNVEV (reference sequence). Trimming removed 6 bases at V and 5 bases at J, with 16 bases between. The CDR3 has 14 amino acids.

This clonotype was found once. The V call is TRBV6-1, the J call TRBJ1-6; unclear D gene. CDR1 is MNHNS, CDR2 SASEGT, per germline. V lost 4 bases and J 10 bases, leaving 23 bases between the germline ends. This CDR3 contains 17 residues. Here the CDR3 reads CASSAADWEEGGSPLHF. The DNA for the CDR3 is TGTGCCAGCAGTGCGGCAGATTGGGAAGAGGGAGGGTCACCCCTCCACTTT.

The V and J genes are TRBV4-2 and TRBJ2-5; D is perhaps TRBD1 (6 bases). V lost 0 bases, J lost 2 bases, and 13 bases lay in between. Germline CDR1 is LGHNA and CDR2 is YNFKEQ. CDR3 size: 16 residues. The CDR3 reads CASSQDFWDTQETQYF. The CDR3 DNA sequence: TGTGCCAGCAGCCAAGATTTTTGGGACACTCAAGAGACCCAGTACTTC.

The chain is built from TRBV10-3 and TRBJ1-2; maybe TRBD1 (5 bases). This CDR3 is built from 13 residues. V gave up 2 bases and J gave up 8 bases, with 12 bases separating them. The V gene's germline CDR1 is ENHRY and CDR2 SYGVKD. For the CDR3, the DNA is TGTGCCATCAGTGAGGACCGGGACGGGGGCTACACCTTC. Translation gives CAISEDRDGGYTF.

The V gene is TRBV5-1, the J gene TRBJ1-1; D is possibly TRBD1 (5 bases). Germline CDR1 is SGHRS and CDR2 is YFSETQ. The CDR3 consists of 13 residues. Trimming removed 4 bases at V and 7 bases at J, with 14 bases between. The CDR3 nucleotides are TGCGCCAGCAGCCCGGGTTTGAGGGGTGAAGCTTTCTTT. Residues: CASSPGLRGEAFF.

The sample holds a few counts of this clonotype. The chain uses TRBV6-6 and TRBJ2-7; the D gene is possibly TRBD1 (6 bases). This CDR3 has 14 amino acids. In germline, CDR1 is MNHNY, CDR2 SVGAGI (reference sequence). The germline V and J ends were trimmed by 5 bases and 3 bases, with 14 bases remaining between them. CDR3 coding DNA: TGTGCCAGCAGTGGGGAAGGGACACTCTACGAGCAGTACTTC. This sequence encodes CASSGEGTLYEQYF.

CDR3 DNA sequence: TGCGCCAGCAGCTCCGGACAGGGGGAACTTATGAACACTGAAGCTTTCTTT. Protein sequence: CASSSGQGELMNTEAFF. The V gene is TRBV5-1, the J gene TRBJ1-1; TRBD1 agrees at 10 bases. V shed 3 bases, J shed 0 bases, and the junction held 8 bases outside the gene matches. From germline, CDR1 is SGHRS and CDR2 YFSETQ. The CDR3 length is 17 residues.

This sequence joins TRBV2 and TRBJ2-1; 8 positions match TRBD1. After removal of 4 bases from V and 8 bases from J, the junction contained 7 bases not matched to a gene. Germline lookup yields CDR1 SNHLY and CDR2 FYNNEI. This CDR3 has 14 residues. The CDR3 reads CASSAGQGRDEQFF. DNA for the CDR3: TGTGCCAGCAGTGCAGGACAGGGTAGGGATGAGCAGTTCTTC.

The rearrangement uses TRBV20-1 and TRBJ2-3, with D perhaps assigned TRBD1 or TRBD2 (6 bases each). The CDR3 extends over 15 amino acids. The V end lost 1 base, the J end lost 5 bases, and 16 bases lay between the germline ends. Germline loops: CDR1 DFQATT, CDR2 SNEGSKA (reference sequence). The chain's CDR3 is CSARAGQGRRDTQYF. CDR3 bases: TGCAGTGCTAGAGCTGGGCAGGGGAGGAGAGATACGCAGTATTTT.

The rearrangement links TRBV10-1 to TRBJ1-4; D is perhaps TRBD1 (5 bases). In germline, CDR1 is WNHNN, CDR2 SYGVQD (reference sequence). Trimming shortened V by 4 bases and J by 10 bases, and 16 bases separated the two germline ends. There are 14 residues in the CDR3. The CDR3 DNA is TGCGCCAGCAGTGCGGGGGGGGGATTCGGAAAACTGTTTTTT. Protein: CASSAGGGFGKLFF.

This clonotype was seen repeatedly, ten times or more. J is TRBJ2-7 and V is TRBV4-1; D perhaps matches TRBD2 (6 bases). CDR3 size: 18 residues. V gave up 1 base and J gave up 3 bases, with 22 bases separating them. Germline-derived CDR1 and CDR2 are MGHRA and YSYEKL. CDR3 region: CASSQGGGSEFDYYEQYF. CDR3 sequence (DNA): TGCGCCAGCAGCCAAGGAGGAGGGTCGGAATTTGACTACTACGAGCAGTACTTC.

This clonotype was observed once. This sequence joins TRBV21-1 and TRBJ2-2; TRBD1 was called by the table and not checked on the DNA. TRBV21-1 constitutes a pseudogene. The CDR3 has 20 amino acids. CDR3 sequence: CASSKVAIDRGSSNTGELFF. CDR3 nucleotide sequence: TGTGCCAGCAGCAAAGTCGCCATCGACAGGGGTAGTTCGAACACCGGGGAGCTGTTTTTT.

The chain carries TRBV29-1 and TRBJ2-5; TRBD2 agrees at 10 bases. The CDR3 is made up of 13 amino acids. From germline, CDR1 is SQVTM and CDR2 ANQGSEA. With 4 bases clipped from V and 5 bases from J, the junction kept 4 bases outside the gene matches. The CDR3 region is CSVAPSGSETQYF. In nucleotides, the CDR3 is TGCAGCGTTGCACCTAGCGGGAGCGAGACCCAGTACTTC. Full variable domain (missing parts from reference TRBV29-1 and TRBJ2-5): SAVISQKPSRDICQRGTSLTIQCQVDSQVTMMFWYRQQPGQSLTLIATANQGSEATYESGFVIDKFPISRPNLTFSTLTVSNMSPEDSSIYLCSVAPSGSETQYFGPGTRLLVL.

This clonotype was seen only a few times. The chain couples TRBV4-1 to TRBJ2-3; the match to TRBD2 covers 11 bases. Per the germline V gene, CDR1 is MGHRA and CDR2 is YSYEKL. The CDR3 is 16 amino acids. The junction had 3 bases not matched to a gene; V was cut back by 2 bases and J by 2 bases. The CDR3 protein is CASSQLGLAATDTQYF. CDR3 sequence (DNA): TGCGCCAGCAGCCAACTGGGACTAGCGGCCACAGATACGCAGTATTTT.

This clonotype came up a few times. The chain carries TRBV6-2 or TRBV6-3 and TRBJ1-1, with a tentative D call TRBD1 (6 bases). Germline values: CDR1 MNHEY, CDR2 SVGEGT. The CDR3 spans 18 residues. Trimming pared 0 bases from V and 1 base from J, leaving 18 bases between. As DNA, the CDR3 is TGTGCCAGCAGTTACTCGAAAAGGGGGATCAGCCCGAACACTGAAGCTTTCTTT. The encoded protein is CASSYSKRGISPNTEAFF.

This clonotype was found a few times. The chain employs TRBV6-1 and TRBJ2-2; D call uncertain. This CDR3 spans 15 amino acids. Trimming took off 4 bases at V and 1 base at J, with 10 bases between the two ends. Per germline, CDR1 MNHNS and CDR2 SASEGT. CDR3 loop: CASSGRVLNTGELFF. In nucleotides, the CDR3 is TGTGCCAGCAGTGGTCGGGTCCTGAACACCGGGGAGCTGTTTTTT.